Included here is one T cell receptor beta chain sequence, with context. CDR1 and CDR2 from the germline V gene are SGHRS and YFSETQ. V was clipped by 3 bases and J by 6 bases; unmatched bases: 8. CDR3 length equals 16 residues. The entry originates in a study of cytomegalovirus exposure and HLA in healthy donors. PCR primers comprised 60 Vbeta and 13 Jbeta primers. Repertoires were generated with immunoSEQ multiplex PCR, while TCRdb's copy carries only in-frame clones and drops some. The sample has 150,000 to 200,000 clones; 60% to 80% are singletons. The sequence was obtained from a man aged 18-30 years in good health and CMV-seropositive. The sample comprised PBMCs. The chain carries TRBV5-1 and TRBJ1-4; the match to TRBD1 covers 10 bases. The CDR3, as DNA: TGCGCCAGCAGCTCCCTCCAGACAGGGGGCGATGAAAAACTGTTTTTT. Residues: CASSSLQTGGDEKLFF.